This entry concerns a single TCR beta chain. The antigen is undetermined. At least 6 micrograms of total RNA were extracted per sample. A second about 7 to 12 cycle PCR used barcoded and J-beta primers. TCRdb reanalysed the 5' RACE reads using MiXCR and keeps one entry per CDR3 protein. The sample consists of 1.8 million or so distinct CDR3 sequences, approximately 40% of them appearing once. This entry comes from a study of blood T cells in healthy people across ages. General observations from the study: A strong correlation between TCR beta diversity and naive T cell percentage was seen.

V lost 0 bases, J lost 5 bases, and 10 bases lay in between. Per the germline V gene, CDR1 is SGHTA and CDR2 is FQGNSA. This CDR3 has 14 amino acids. Sequences were obtained from blood. J is TRBJ2-5 and V is TRBV7-2; D gene uncertain. The TCR originated in a human donor in good health. CDR3 amino acids: CASSLAYSQETQYF. The CDR3 DNA reads as TGTGCCAGCAGCTTAGCGTACAGTCAGGAGACCCAGTACTTC.